This T cell receptor (beta chain) was recovered during a study of T cells in Graves' hyperthyroidism and ophthalmopathy. CDR3 length equals 10 residues. Germline CDR1 reads SGHVS; CDR2 reads FQNEAQ. Trimming took off 5 bases at V and 9 bases at J, with 7 bases between the two ends. No progression to ophthalmopathy during 18 months of follow-up defined stable disease. RNA transcripts provided the source from which TCR beta CDR3 regions were amplified. The HTBI primer set drove a first-round RT-PCR of the TCR CDR3. TCRdb reprocessed the multiplex PCR reads via MiXCR and lists one record per CDR3 protein. The profile shows under 700,000 distinct CDR3 sequences, 46% of them singletons.

This receptor was taken from a woman aged 18-29 years with Graves' hyperthyroidism. The rearrangement links TRBV7-8 to TRBJ2-5; D unresolved. Sequencing input: peripheral blood or thyroid tissue (not recorded which). DNA of the CDR3: TGTGCCAGCAGCCAAGCAGCCCAGTACTTC. Translating gives CASSQAAQYF.